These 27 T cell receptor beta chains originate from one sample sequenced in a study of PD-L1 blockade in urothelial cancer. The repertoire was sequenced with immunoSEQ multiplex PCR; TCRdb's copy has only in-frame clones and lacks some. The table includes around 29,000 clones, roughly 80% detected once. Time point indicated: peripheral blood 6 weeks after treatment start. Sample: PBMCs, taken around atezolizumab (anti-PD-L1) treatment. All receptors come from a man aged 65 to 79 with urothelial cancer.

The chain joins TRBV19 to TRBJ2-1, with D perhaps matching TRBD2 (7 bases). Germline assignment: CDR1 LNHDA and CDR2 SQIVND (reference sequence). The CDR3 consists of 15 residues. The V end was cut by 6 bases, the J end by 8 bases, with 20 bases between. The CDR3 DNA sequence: TGTGCCAGTAGACGCAAGGGGGGGAGGTTCGATGAGCAGTTCTTC. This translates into CASRRKGGRFDEQFF.

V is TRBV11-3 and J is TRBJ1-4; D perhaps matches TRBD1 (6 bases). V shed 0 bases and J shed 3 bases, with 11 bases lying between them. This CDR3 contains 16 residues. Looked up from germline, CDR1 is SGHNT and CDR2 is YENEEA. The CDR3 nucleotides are TGTGCCAGCAGCTTAGATCGGACAGTTTCTAATGAAAAACTGTTTTTT. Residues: CASSLDRTVSNEKLFF. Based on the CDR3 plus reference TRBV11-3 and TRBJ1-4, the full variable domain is EAGVVQSPRYKIIEKKQPVAFWCNPISGHNTLYWYLQNLGQGPELLIRYENEEAVDDSQLPKDRFSAERLKGVDSTLKIQPAELGDSAVYLCASSLDRTVSNEKLFFGSGTQLSVL.

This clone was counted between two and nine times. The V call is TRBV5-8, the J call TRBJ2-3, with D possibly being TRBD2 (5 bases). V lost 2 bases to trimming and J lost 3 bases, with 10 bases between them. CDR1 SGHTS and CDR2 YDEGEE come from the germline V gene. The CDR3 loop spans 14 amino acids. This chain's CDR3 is CASSFGLGTDTQYF. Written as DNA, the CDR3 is TGTGCCAGCAGCTTCGGACTGGGGACAGATACGCAGTATTTT.

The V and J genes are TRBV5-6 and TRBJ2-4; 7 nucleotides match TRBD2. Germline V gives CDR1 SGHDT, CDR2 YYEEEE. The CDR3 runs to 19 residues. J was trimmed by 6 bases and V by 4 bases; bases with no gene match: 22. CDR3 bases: TGTGCCAGCAGCCCGAGAGGGAGGGCCTTTCCGGGAGGTAGAAACATTCAGTACTTC. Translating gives CASSPRGRAFPGGRNIQYF.

The CDR3 protein is CASSYPAGTGPGELFF. DNA of the CDR3: TGTGCCAGCTCGTACCCAGCGGGGACCGGCCCCGGGGAGCTGTTTTTT. The rearrangement joins TRBV19 to TRBJ2-2; TRBD2 matches at 7 bases. From germline, CDR1 is LNHDA and CDR2 SQIVND (reference sequence). This CDR3 has 16 amino acids. J lost 6 bases, V lost 9 bases, and 16 bases had no gene match.

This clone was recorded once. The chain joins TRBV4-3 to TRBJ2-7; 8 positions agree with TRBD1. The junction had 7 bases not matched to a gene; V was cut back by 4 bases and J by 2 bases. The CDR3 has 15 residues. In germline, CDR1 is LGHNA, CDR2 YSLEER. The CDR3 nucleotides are TGCGCCAGCAGCCCGGGCACAGGGGGGACCTACGAGCAGTACTTC. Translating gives CASSPGTGGTYEQYF.

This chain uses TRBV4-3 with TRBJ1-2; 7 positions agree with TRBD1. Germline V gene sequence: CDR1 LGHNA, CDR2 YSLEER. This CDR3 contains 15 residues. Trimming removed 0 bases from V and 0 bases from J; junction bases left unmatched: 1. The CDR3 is CASSQEQGTNYGYTF. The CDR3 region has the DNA TGCGCCAGCAGCCAAGAACAGGGGACTAACTATGGCTACACCTTC.

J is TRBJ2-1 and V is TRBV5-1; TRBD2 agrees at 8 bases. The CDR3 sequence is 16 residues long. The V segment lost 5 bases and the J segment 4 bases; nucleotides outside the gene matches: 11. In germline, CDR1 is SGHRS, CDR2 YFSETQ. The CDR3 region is CASRPSAGGIYNEQFF. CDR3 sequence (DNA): TGCGCCAGCAGACCCTCCGCGGGGGGTATTTACAATGAGCAGTTCTTC.

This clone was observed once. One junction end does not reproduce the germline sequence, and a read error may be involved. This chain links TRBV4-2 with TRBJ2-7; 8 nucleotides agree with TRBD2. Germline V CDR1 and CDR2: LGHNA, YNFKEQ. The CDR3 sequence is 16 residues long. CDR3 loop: CASSQEVGSSLAALPF. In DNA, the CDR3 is TGTGCCAGCAGCCAAGAAGTCGGTTCTTCACTAGCGGCCCTCCCCTTC.

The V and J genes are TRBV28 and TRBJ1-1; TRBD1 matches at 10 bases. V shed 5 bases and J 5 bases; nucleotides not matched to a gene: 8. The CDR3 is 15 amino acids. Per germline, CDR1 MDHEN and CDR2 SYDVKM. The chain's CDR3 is CASSPPDRGRTEAFF. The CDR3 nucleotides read TGTGCCAGCAGTCCCCCAGACAGGGGGCGGACTGAAGCTTTCTTT.

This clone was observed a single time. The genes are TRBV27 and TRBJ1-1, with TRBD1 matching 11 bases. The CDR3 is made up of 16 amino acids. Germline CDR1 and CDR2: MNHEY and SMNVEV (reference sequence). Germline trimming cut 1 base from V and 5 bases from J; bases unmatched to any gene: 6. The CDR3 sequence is CASSLFSGTGGTEAFF. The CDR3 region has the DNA TGTGCCAGCAGTTTATTTTCCGGGACAGGGGGAACTGAAGCTTTCTTT.

CDR3 loop: CASSESIFEDSNQPQHF. The CDR3 DNA sequence: TGCGCCAGCAGTGAGTCCATCTTTGAGGATTCCAATCAGCCCCAGCATTTT. V and J are TRBV10-1 and TRBJ1-5; D gene unclear. The germline gives CDR1 WNHNN, CDR2 SYGVQD (reference sequence). Deletions cut 0 bases from V and 3 bases from J, with 15 bases between. The CDR3 consists of 17 residues.

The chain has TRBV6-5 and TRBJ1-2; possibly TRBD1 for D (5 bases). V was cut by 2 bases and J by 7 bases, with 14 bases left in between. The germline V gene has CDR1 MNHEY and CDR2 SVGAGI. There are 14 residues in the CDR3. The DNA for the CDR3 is TGTGCCAGCAGTTACCTGGGCAGGGAAGGTGGCTACACCTTC. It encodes CASSYLGREGGYTF.

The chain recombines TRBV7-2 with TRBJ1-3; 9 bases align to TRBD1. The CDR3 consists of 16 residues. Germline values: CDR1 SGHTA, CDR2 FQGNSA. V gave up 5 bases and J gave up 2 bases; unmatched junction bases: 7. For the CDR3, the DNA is TGTGCCAGCAGCAATCAACAGGGGGCGGCTGGAAACACCATATATTTT. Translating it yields CASSNQQGAAGNTIYF.

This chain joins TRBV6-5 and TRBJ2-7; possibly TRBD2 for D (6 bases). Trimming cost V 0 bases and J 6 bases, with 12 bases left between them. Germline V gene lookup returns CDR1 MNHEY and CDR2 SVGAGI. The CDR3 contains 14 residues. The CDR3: CASSYSGGSSEQYF. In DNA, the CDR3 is TGTGCCAGCAGTTACTCCGGAGGGAGTAGCGAGCAGTACTTC.

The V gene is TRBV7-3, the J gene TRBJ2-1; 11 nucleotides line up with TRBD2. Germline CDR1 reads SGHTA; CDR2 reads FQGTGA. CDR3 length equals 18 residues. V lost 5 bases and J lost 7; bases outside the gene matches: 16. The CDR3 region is CASSPRRATSGNMNEQFF. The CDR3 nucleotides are TGTGCCAGCAGCCCTCGGCGCGCGACTAGCGGGAATATGAATGAGCAGTTCTTC.

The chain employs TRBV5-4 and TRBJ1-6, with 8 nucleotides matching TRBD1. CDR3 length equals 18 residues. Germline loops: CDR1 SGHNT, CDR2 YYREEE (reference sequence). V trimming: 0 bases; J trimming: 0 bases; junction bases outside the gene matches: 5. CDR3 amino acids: CASSLDRTGSSYNSPLHF. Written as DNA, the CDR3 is TGTGCCAGCAGCTTGGATCGGACAGGGAGCTCCTATAATTCACCCCTCCACTTT. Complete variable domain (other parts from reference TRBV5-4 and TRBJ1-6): ETGVTQSPTHLIKTRGQQVTLRCSSQSGHNTVSWYQQALGQGPQFIFQYYREEENGRGNFPPRFSGLQFPNYSSELNVNALELDDSALYLCASSLDRTGSSYNSPLHFGNGTRLTVT.

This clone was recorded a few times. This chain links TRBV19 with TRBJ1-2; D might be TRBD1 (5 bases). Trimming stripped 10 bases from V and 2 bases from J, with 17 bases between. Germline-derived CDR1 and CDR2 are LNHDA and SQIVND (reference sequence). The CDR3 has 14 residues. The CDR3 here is CATRPRGGNYGYTF. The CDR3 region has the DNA TGTGCCACTAGACCTAGGGGAGGGAACTATGGCTACACCTTC. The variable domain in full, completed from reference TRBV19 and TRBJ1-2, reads DGGITQSPKYLFRKEGQNVTLSCEQNLNHDAMYWYRQDPGQGLRLIYYSQIVNDFQKGDIAEGYSVSREKKESFPLTVTSAQKNPTAFYLCATRPRGGNYGYTFGSGTRLTVV.

CDR3 bases: TGTGCTAGTGGTTTGAACAGCAACACTGAAGCTTTCTTT. Its translation: CASGLNSNTEAFF. The chain has TRBV12-5 and TRBJ1-1; D ambiguous. CDR1 and CDR2 from the germline V gene are LGHNT and FRNRAP. Deletions cut 2 bases from V and 2 bases from J, with 6 bases between. CDR3 size: 13 residues.

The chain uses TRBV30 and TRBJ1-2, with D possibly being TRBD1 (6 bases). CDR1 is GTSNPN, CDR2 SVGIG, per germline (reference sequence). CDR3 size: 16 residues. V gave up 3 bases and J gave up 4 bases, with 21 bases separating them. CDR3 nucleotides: TGTGCCTGGAGAGCATCTACAGGGTTGGGAATCTATGGCTACACCTTC. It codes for CAWRASTGLGIYGYTF.

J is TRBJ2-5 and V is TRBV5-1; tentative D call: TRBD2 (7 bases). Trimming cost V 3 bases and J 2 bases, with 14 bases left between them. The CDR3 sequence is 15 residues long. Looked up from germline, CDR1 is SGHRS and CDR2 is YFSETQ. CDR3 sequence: CASSWGGAEQETQYF. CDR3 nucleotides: TGCGCCAGCAGCTGGGGGGGGGCAGAACAAGAGACCCAGTACTTC.

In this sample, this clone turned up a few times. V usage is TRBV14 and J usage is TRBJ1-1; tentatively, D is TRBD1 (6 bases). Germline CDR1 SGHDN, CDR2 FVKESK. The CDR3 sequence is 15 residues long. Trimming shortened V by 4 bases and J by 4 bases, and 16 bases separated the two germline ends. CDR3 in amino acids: CASSRFRGESTEAFF. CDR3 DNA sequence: TGTGCCAGCAGCCGATTCAGGGGCGAGAGCACTGAAGCTTTCTTT.

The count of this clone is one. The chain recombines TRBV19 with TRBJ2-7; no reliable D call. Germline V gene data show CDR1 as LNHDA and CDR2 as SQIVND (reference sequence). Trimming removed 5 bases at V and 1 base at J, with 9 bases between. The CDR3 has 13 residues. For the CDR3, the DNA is TGTGCCAGTAGTTTGGCAGGTTCCTACGAGCAGTACTTC. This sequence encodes CASSLAGSYEQYF.

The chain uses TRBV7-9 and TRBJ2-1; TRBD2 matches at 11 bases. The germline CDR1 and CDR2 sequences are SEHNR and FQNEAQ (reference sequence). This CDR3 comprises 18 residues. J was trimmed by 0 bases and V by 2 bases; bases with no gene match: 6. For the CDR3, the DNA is TGTGCCAGCAGCTTAACCCTAGCGGGAGGCCCCTCCTACAATGAGCAGTTCTTC. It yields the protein CASSLTLAGGPSYNEQFF.

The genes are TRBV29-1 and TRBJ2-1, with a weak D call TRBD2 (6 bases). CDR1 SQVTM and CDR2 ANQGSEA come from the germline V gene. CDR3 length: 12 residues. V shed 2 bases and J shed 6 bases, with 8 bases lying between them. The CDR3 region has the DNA TGCAGCGTTGAACCGGGGGTCAATGAGCAGTTCTTC. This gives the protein CSVEPGVNEQFF.

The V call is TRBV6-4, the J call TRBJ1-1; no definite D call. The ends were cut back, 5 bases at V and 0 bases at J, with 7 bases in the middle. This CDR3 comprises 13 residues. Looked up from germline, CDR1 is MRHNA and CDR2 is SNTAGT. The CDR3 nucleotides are TGTGCCAGCAGTCGGGAGATGAACACTGAAGCTTTCTTT. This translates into CASSREMNTEAFF.

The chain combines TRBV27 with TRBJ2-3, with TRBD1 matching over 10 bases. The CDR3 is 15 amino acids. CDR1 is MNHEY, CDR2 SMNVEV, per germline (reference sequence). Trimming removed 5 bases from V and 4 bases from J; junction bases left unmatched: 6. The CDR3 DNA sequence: TGTGCCAGCAGTAGCCTCGGGACAGGGGCAGATACGCAGTATTTT. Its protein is CASSSLGTGADTQYF.